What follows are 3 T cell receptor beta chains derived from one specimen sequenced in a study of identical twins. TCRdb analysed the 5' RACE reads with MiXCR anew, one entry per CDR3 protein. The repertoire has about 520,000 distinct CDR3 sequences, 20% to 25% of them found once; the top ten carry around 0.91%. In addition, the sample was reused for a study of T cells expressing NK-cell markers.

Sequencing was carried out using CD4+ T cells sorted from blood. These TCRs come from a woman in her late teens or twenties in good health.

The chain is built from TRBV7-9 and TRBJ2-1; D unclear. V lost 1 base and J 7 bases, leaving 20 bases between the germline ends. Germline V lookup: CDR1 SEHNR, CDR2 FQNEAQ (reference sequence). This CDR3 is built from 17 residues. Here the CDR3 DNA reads TGTGCCAGCAGCTTAGGCGCTGTACAGCGTTTCTTGAATGAGCAGTTCTTC. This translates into CASSLGAVQRFLNEQFF. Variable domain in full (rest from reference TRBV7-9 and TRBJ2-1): DTGVSQNPRHKITKRGQNVTFRCDPISEHNRLYWYRQTLGQGPEFLTYFQNEAQLEKSRLLSDRFSAERPKGSFSTLEIQRTEQGDSAMYLCASSLGAVQRFLNEQFFGPGTRLTVL.

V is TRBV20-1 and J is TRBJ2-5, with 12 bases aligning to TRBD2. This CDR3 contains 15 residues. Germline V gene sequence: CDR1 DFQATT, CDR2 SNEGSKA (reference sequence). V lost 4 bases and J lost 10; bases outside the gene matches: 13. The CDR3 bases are TGCAGTGCTAAGGCGTGGCGACTAGCGGGAGAAGTCCAGTACTTC. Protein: CSAKAWRLAGEVQYF.

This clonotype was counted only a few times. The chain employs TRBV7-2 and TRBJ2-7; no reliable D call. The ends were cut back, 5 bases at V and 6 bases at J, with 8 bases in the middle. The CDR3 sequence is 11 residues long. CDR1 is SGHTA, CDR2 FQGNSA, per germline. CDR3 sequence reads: CASSAHREQYF. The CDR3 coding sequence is TGTGCCAGCAGCGCCCACCGCGAGCAGTACTTC.